The next 22 T cell receptor beta chains were all read from a single sample in a study of CD8 T cells in ankylosing spondylitis. Points from the study as a whole: Ankylosing spondylitis blood appeared to be characterized by a TCR beta motif of several highly homologous variants.

TCRdb passed the 5' RACE reads through MiXCR, listing each CDR3 protein once. The sample yields about 540,000 distinct CDR3 sequences, 10% to 15% seen once. Antigens for these TCRs are unknown. The sequenced sample was blood, either unsorted or a sorted T cell fraction (not recorded which). The receptors derive from a male donor with ankylosing spondylitis.

The rearrangement joins TRBV20-1 to TRBJ2-2; 8 bases agree with TRBD1. V shed 5 bases and J 3 bases; nucleotides not matched to a gene: 8. Per germline, CDR1 DFQATT and CDR2 SNEGSKA (reference sequence). The CDR3 runs 15 residues. CDR3: CSALSGQAYTGELFF. In DNA form, the CDR3 reads TGCAGTGCTCTCTCGGGACAGGCATACACCGGGGAGCTGTTTTTT.

V and J are TRBV30 and TRBJ2-1; tentative D call: TRBD1 (5 bases). CDR3 length equals 15 residues. Germline CDR1 is GTSNPN and CDR2 is SVGIG (reference sequence). V was shortened by 0 bases and J by 5 bases, with 14 bases between the two germline ends. The DNA for the CDR3 is TGTGCCTGGAGTGTGGGGCAGGACGTTGACAATGAGCAGTTCTTC. This codes for CAWSVGQDVDNEQFF. Looking up the rest from reference TRBV30 and TRBJ2-1 gives the full variable domain: SQTIHQWPATLVQPVGSPLSLECTVEGTSNPNLYWYRQAAGRGLQLLFYSVGIGQISSEVPQNLSASRPQDRQFILSSKKLLLSDSGFYLCAWSVGQDVDNEQFFGPGTRLTVL.

In its sample, this clonotype was seen a few times. This rearrangement joins TRBV7-2 to TRBJ1-1; D is unclear. Germline CDR1 SGHTA, CDR2 FQGNSA. Trimming stripped 4 bases from V and 11 bases from J, with 23 bases between. The CDR3 runs 15 residues. CDR3 protein: CASSSTWGTTLGAFF. The CDR3, as DNA: TGTGCCAGCAGCTCAACTTGGGGAACAACCCTCGGCGCTTTCTTT.

This clonotype was seen more than once but under ten times. This sequence joins TRBV6-6 and TRBJ1-4; perhaps TRBD1 as D (6 bases). This CDR3 has 12 residues. V was pared by 6 bases and J by 6 bases, with 8 bases between. The V gene's germline CDR1 is MNHNY and CDR2 SVGAGI (reference sequence). The CDR3: CASSTGYEKLFF. The CDR3, as DNA: TGTGCCAGCAGCACAGGGTATGAAAAACTGTTTTTT.

The rearrangement joins TRBV6-1 to TRBJ1-5; D not certain. The V end was cut by 7 bases, the J end by 4 bases, with 8 bases between. The CDR3 spans 12 residues. The germline V gene has CDR1 MNHNS and CDR2 SASEGT. CDR3 DNA sequence: TGTGCCAGCACATTGGTAAATCAGCCCCAGCATTTT. It is translated as CASTLVNQPQHF.

The rearrangement joins TRBV4-1 to TRBJ1-2, with unresolved D. Trimming took off 0 bases at V and 8 bases at J, with 10 bases between the two ends. The CDR3 runs to 13 residues. The germline V gene encodes CDR1 MGHRA and CDR2 YSYEKL. The CDR3 loop is CASSQDTGNGYTF. The CDR3 nucleotides are TGCGCCAGCAGCCAAGATACGGGGAACGGCTACACCTTC.

This clonotype was counted a few times. The V call is TRBV10-3, the J call TRBJ2-4; D might be TRBD2 (5 bases). This CDR3 comprises 11 residues. Germline lookup yields CDR1 ENHRY and CDR2 SYGVKD. V dropped 11 bases and J dropped 8 bases, with 13 bases sitting between them. The CDR3 region is CAAGPRDIQYF. For the CDR3, the DNA is TGTGCCGCCGGACCGAGGGACATTCAGTACTTC.

This clonotype has a handful of counts. In nucleotides, the CDR3 is TGTGCCAGCAGTTTACAGGGCACTTCTAATTCACCCCTCCACTTT. It yields the protein CASSLQGTSNSPLHF. The rearrangement uses TRBV12-3 or TRBV12-4 and TRBJ1-6; D is perhaps TRBD1 (5 bases). Trimming pared 2 bases from V and 6 bases from J, leaving 11 bases between. This CDR3 has 15 residues.

This clonotype has a handful of counts. The CDR3 reads CASSDRGDEQFF. CDR3 nucleotide sequence: TGTGCCAGTTCGGACAGGGGCGATGAGCAGTTCTTC. The rearrangement links TRBV19 to TRBJ2-1, with 9 bases identical to TRBD1. Germline assignment: CDR1 LNHDA and CDR2 SQIVND (reference sequence). This CDR3 comprises 12 residues. J was trimmed by 8 bases and V by 8 bases; bases with no gene match: 4.

This clonotype has ten or more counts. The rearrangement joins TRBV5-5 to TRBJ2-7, with D perhaps TRBD1 (5 bases). CDR1 is SGHKS, CDR2 YYEKEE, per germline (reference sequence). The CDR3 contains 14 residues. Trimming cost V 1 base and J 4 bases, with 12 bases left between them. The CDR3 loop is CASSLWKGNYEQYF. The DNA for the CDR3 is TGTGCCAGCAGCTTGTGGAAGGGGAATTACGAGCAGTACTTC.

This clonotype was seen ten or more times. The chain couples TRBV7-2 to TRBJ1-1; D remains unclear. The CDR3 loop spans 13 amino acids. Trimming stripped 5 bases from V and 3 bases from J, with 10 bases between. The germline gives CDR1 SGHTA, CDR2 FQGNSA. CDR3 coding DNA: TGTGCCAGCAGCCTGGCGACCCACACTGAAGCTTTCTTT. This gives the protein CASSLATHTEAFF.

The chain links TRBV19 to TRBJ2-1, with D possibly called TRBD1 or TRBD2 (5 bases each). V lost 7 bases and J 10 bases, leaving 20 bases between the germline ends. This CDR3 is 14 amino acids long. Looked up from germline, CDR1 is LNHDA and CDR2 is SQIVND (reference sequence). The DNA for the CDR3 is TGTGCCAGTATCGGTGAGGGGCCCCCCGGGGAGCAGTTCTTC. Encoded protein: CASIGEGPPGEQFF.

This chain joins TRBV6-1 and TRBJ1-4, with 12 bases lining up with TRBD1. After removal of 11 bases from V and 12 bases from J, the junction contained 10 bases not matched to a gene. Germline V CDR1 and CDR2: MNHNS, SASEGT. The CDR3 runs to 13 residues. The CDR3, as DNA: TGTGCCGTTCCGGGACAGGGGGCTGCAGAACTGTTTTTT. As protein: CAVPGQGAAELFF.

The V gene is TRBV12-5, the J gene TRBJ1-1; a weak D match, TRBD1 (5 bases). V was clipped by 4 bases and J by 1 base, with 16 bases between them. This CDR3 contains 16 residues. CDR1 and CDR2 (germline): LGHNT, FRNRAP. The CDR3 loop reads CASGSDTLPKNTEAFF. CDR3 DNA: TGTGCTAGTGGTTCGGACACCCTCCCCAAGAACACTGAAGCTTTCTTT.

This chain connects TRBV7-9 to TRBJ2-4; D ambiguous. The CDR3 extends over 17 amino acids. V was shortened by 5 bases and J by 1 base, with 18 bases between the two germline ends. Looked up from germline, CDR1 is SEHNR and CDR2 is FQNEAQ (reference sequence). The CDR3 loop is CASSLYIGLSAKNIQYF. CDR3 nucleotide sequence: TGTGCCAGCAGCCTATATATAGGCCTGTCGGCCAAAAACATTCAGTACTTC.

The table lists this clonotype with a few counts. This CDR3 reads CASSYYSGRSSYEQYV. CDR3 nucleotide sequence: TGTGCCAGCAGCTATTATTCAGGGAGGTCCTCCTACGAGCAGTACGTC. The chain combines TRBV7-8 with TRBJ2-7; D perhaps matches TRBD2 (6 bases). Germline lookup yields CDR1 SGHVS and CDR2 FQNEAQ. The CDR3 is 16 residues long. Trimming removed 4 bases at V and 0 bases at J, with 16 bases between.

The genes are TRBV29-1 and TRBJ2-2, with D hard to call. Germline V gives CDR1 SQVTM, CDR2 ANQGSEA. Trimming took off 3 bases at V and 1 base at J, with 9 bases between the two ends. This CDR3 has 14 residues. CDR3 region: CSVESRVNTGELFF. In nucleotides, the CDR3 is TGCAGCGTTGAGTCTCGGGTGAACACCGGGGAGCTGTTTTTT.

This clonotype was detected only a few times. The V call is TRBV6-2 or TRBV6-3, the J call TRBJ2-3; 11 bases are a match to TRBD2. Germline V gene data show CDR1 as MNHEY and CDR2 as SVGEGT. The CDR3 consists of 15 residues. V dropped 2 bases and J dropped 5; count of bases not matched to a gene: 3. The CDR3 sequence: CASSYLGTSGDTQYF. For the CDR3, the DNA is TGTGCCAGCAGTTACCTCGGGACTAGCGGAGATACGCAGTATTTT.

This chain connects TRBV7-2 to TRBJ2-5, with TRBD2 as a possible D gene (6 bases). Germline CDR1 SGHTA, CDR2 FQGNSA. The CDR3 is 17 residues long. V gave up 2 bases and J gave up 1 base, with 17 bases separating them. CDR3 amino acids: CASSLMGPSDLQETQYF. The CDR3 DNA sequence: TGTGCCAGCAGCTTAATGGGGCCTAGCGACCTCCAAGAGACCCAGTACTTC.

This clonotype has a handful of counts. CDR3 amino acids: CASSATRAQEQFF. In DNA form, the CDR3 reads TGTGCCAGCAGTGCGACTAGAGCCCAAGAGCAGTTCTTC. The V gene is TRBV25-1, the J gene TRBJ2-1; possibly TRBD2 for D (6 bases). The CDR3 sequence is 13 residues long. Germline CDR1 MGHDK, CDR2 SYGVNS. Trimming removed 4 bases from V and 10 bases from J, with 14 bases in between.

J is TRBJ1-5 and V is TRBV15; a weak D match, TRBD1 (6 bases). V was shortened by 0 bases and J by 7 bases, with 13 bases between the two germline ends. Germline CDR1 and CDR2: LNHNV and YYDKDF (reference sequence). This CDR3 spans 15 amino acids. The CDR3 region is CATSREEGGGQPQHF. Written as DNA, the CDR3 is TGTGCCACCAGCAGAGAAGAGGGGGGTGGACAGCCCCAGCATTTT.

This clonotype was picked up a small number of times. The chain couples TRBV29-1 to TRBJ1-2; no firm D call. Germline V gives CDR1 SQVTM, CDR2 ANQGSEA. The CDR3 extends over 14 amino acids. Trimming pared 0 bases from V and 5 bases from J, leaving 13 bases between. The CDR3 loop reads CSVEESLEGYGYTF. DNA for the CDR3: TGCAGCGTTGAAGAAAGTTTAGAAGGGTATGGCTACACCTTC. The whole variable domain, remainder taken from reference TRBV29-1 and TRBJ1-2, is SAVISQKPSRDICQRGTSLTIQCQVDSQVTMMFWYRQQPGQSLTLIATANQGSEATYESGFVIDKFPISRPNLTFSTLTVSNMSPEDSSIYLCSVEESLEGYGYTFGSGTRLTVV.